Each of the 18 T cell receptor beta chains below was sequenced from the same sample in a study of T cells after yellow fever vaccination. TCRdb re-called the 5' RACE reads with MiXCR, one entry per CDR3 protein. The sample lists roughly 94,000 distinct CDR3 sequences, roughly 10% occurring once. This specimen was CD8+ T cells not binding an NS4B(214-222) dextramer, sorted from PBMCs, taken around 14 days after the first yellow fever vaccination. These receptors all stem from a man between 18 and 29 years old who received the YFV17D yellow fever vaccine.

This clonotype showed up just a few times. The genes are TRBV5-4 and TRBJ2-1, with TRBD2 identical over 9 bases. Trimming cost V 4 bases and J 2 bases; bases outside gene matches: 4. The CDR3 contains 15 residues. Germline V gene sequence: CDR1 SGHNT, CDR2 YYREEE (reference sequence). CDR3 DNA sequence: TGTGCCAGCAGCGCCGGGACTAGCCCCTACAATGAGCAGTTCTTC. Translated: CASSAGTSPYNEQFF.

This rearrangement joins TRBV6-2 or TRBV6-3 to TRBJ2-1; 7 nucleotides agree with TRBD2. The germline V gene has CDR1 MNHEY and CDR2 SVGEGT. The CDR3 extends over 15 amino acids. V dropped 7 bases and J dropped 0; count of bases not matched to a gene: 6. The CDR3 bases are TGTGCCAGCACTATCCGGGACTACTCCTACAATGAGCAGTTCTTC. Its protein is CASTIRDYSYNEQFF.

The V gene is TRBV4-2, the J gene TRBJ2-3; tentative D call: TRBD2 (5 bases). V dropped 1 base and J dropped 2 bases, with 16 bases sitting between them. Germline CDR1 reads LGHNA; CDR2 reads YNFKEQ. The CDR3 totals 17 residues. CDR3 protein: CASSQVDPAEPTDTQYF. For the CDR3, the DNA is TGTGCCAGCAGCCAAGTTGATCCAGCGGAACCCACAGATACGCAGTATTTT.

The chain employs TRBV20-1 and TRBJ1-6, with a weak D call TRBD1 (5 bases). The CDR3 has 15 residues. Germline CDR1 DFQATT, CDR2 SNEGSKA (reference sequence). V gave up 1 base and J gave up 7 bases, with 14 bases separating them. The CDR3 DNA reads as TGCAGTGCTAGAGTTAAGACAGTCGGGAATTCACCCCTCCACTTT. Its translation is CSARVKTVGNSPLHF.

This clonotype was counted a few times. V is TRBV4-3 and J is TRBJ2-3; perhaps TRBD1 as D (6 bases). CDR1 and CDR2 (germline): LGHNA, YSLEER. V shed 1 base and J shed 5 bases, with 16 bases lying between them. The CDR3 length is 16 residues. CDR3 region: CASSQGRSGELDTQYF. CDR3 in DNA: TGCGCCAGCAGCCAAGGGCGGTCAGGGGAGTTAGATACGCAGTATTTT.

A word on this clonotype: A much larger clone differs from this one at a single base, so this may be a read error. This sequence joins TRBV20-1 and TRBJ1-2, with 8 positions matching TRBD1. The CDR3 consists of 15 residues. CDR1 and CDR2 from the germline V gene are DFQATT and SNEGSKA (reference sequence). The J segment lost 7 bases and the V segment lost 0 bases, leaving 10 bases of the junction unmatched. CDR3 sequence (DNA): TGCAGTGCTAGAGATAGAACCAGGGGGCTTGGTGGCTACACCTTC. Translated, it gives CSARDRTRGLGGYTF.

V gene TRBV27 combines with J gene TRBJ2-1, with D possibly being TRBD1 (6 bases). The length of the CDR3 is 13 residues. Germline V lookup: CDR1 MNHEY, CDR2 SMNVEV (reference sequence). Trimming pared 4 bases from V and 12 bases from J, leaving 16 bases between. CDR3 bases: TGTGCCAGCAGTTCTACAGGGATCCCTTCGCAGTTCTTC. It specifies CASSSTGIPSQFF.

This clonotype was seen more than once but under ten times. V gene TRBV12-5 combines with J gene TRBJ1-2, with TRBD1 matching 11 bases. Germline values: CDR1 LGHNT, CDR2 FRNRAP. The CDR3 covers 15 residues. The junction had 6 bases not matched to a gene; V was cut back by 7 bases and J by 2 bases. The CDR3 bases are TGTGCTAGTGCCTCGGGGGACAGGGGGAACTATGGCTACACCTTC. This gives the protein CASASGDRGNYGYTF.

This chain connects TRBV5-4 to TRBJ2-7; TRBD1 matches 11 bases. The CDR3 runs to 15 residues. Germline CDR1 and CDR2: SGHNT and YYREEE (reference sequence). J was trimmed by 4 bases and V by 2 bases; bases with no gene match: 5. The CDR3 DNA sequence: TGTGCCAGCAGCTTAGGACAGGGGGCCCAATACGAGCAGTACGTC. Translated, it gives CASSLGQGAQYEQYV.

The table lists this clonotype with a few counts. This chain connects TRBV4-3 to TRBJ2-3; a possible D gene is TRBD2 (6 bases). The V end lost 0 bases, the J end lost 4 bases, and 14 bases lay between the germline ends. The germline CDR1 and CDR2 sequences are LGHNA and YSLEER. There are 16 residues in the CDR3. The CDR3 reads CASSQELPWGADTQYF. For the CDR3, the DNA is TGCGCCAGCAGCCAAGAACTCCCTTGGGGGGCAGATACGCAGTATTTT.

Turning to this clonotype: The junction departs from germline at one end; a sequencing error may be responsible. The chain combines TRBV9 with TRBJ2-2; possible D gene TRBD2, 6 bases. Germline V CDR1 and CDR2: SGDLS, YYNGEE. The CDR3 is made up of 14 amino acids. This chain's CDR3 is CAISVDSRGGELFF. Written as DNA, the CDR3 is TGTGCCATCAGCGTAGACTCGCGGGGCGGGGAGCTGTTTTTT.

This clonotype showed up just a few times. The rearrangement joins TRBV5-4 to TRBJ2-7; possible D gene TRBD2, 6 bases. This CDR3 region has 15 residues. Trimming pared 6 bases from V and 2 bases from J, leaving 18 bases between. Per the germline V gene, CDR1 is SGHNT and CDR2 is YYREEE (reference sequence). The CDR3 region is CASTLAGGGTYEQYF. The CDR3 DNA is TGTGCCAGCACCCTGGCCGGGGGTGGCACCTACGAGCAGTACTTC.

J is TRBJ1-1 and V is TRBV14, with D uncertain. V dropped 4 bases and J dropped 6 bases, with 0 bases sitting between them. The CDR3 covers 9 residues. Looked up from germline, CDR1 is SGHDN and CDR2 is FVKESK. The CDR3, as DNA: TGTGCCAGCAGCCCTGAAGCTTTCTTT. Translating gives CASSPEAFF.

This clonotype came up a few times. For the CDR3, the DNA is TGTGCCACCAGCATGACACAGAACACTGAAGCTTTCTTT. Its translation is CATSMTQNTEAFF. The chain has TRBV15 and TRBJ1-1; unclear D gene. Germline lookup yields CDR1 LNHNV and CDR2 YYDKDF (reference sequence). This CDR3 is 13 amino acids long. The V end was cut by 4 bases, the J end by 1 base, with 7 bases between.

This clonotype has more than one count but fewer than ten. The gene calls are TRBV29-1 and TRBJ1-4; D is possibly TRBD1 (6 bases). This CDR3 spans 14 amino acids. The germline CDR1 and CDR2 sequences are SQVTM and ANQGSEA. Trimming removed 3 bases at V and 2 bases at J, with 10 bases between. CDR3: CSVDRTGTNEKLFF. CDR3 sequence (DNA): TGCAGCGTTGATCGCACAGGGACTAATGAAAAACTGTTTTTT. Complete variable domain (other parts from reference TRBV29-1 and TRBJ1-4): SAVISQKPSRDICQRGTSLTIQCQVDSQVTMMFWYRQQPGQSLTLIATANQGSEATYESGFVIDKFPISRPNLTFSTLTVSNMSPEDSSIYLCSVDRTGTNEKLFFGSGTQLSVL.

This clonotype occurred a few times. The genes are TRBV7-8 and TRBJ2-1, with 9 bases aligning to TRBD1. Germline-derived CDR1 and CDR2 are SGHVS and FQNEAQ. The CDR3 spans 14 residues. J was trimmed by 9 bases and V by 5 bases; bases with no gene match: 8. CDR3 nucleotide sequence: TGTGCCAGCAGCCCCCAGACAGGGGGAAGTGAGCAGTTCTTC. It codes for CASSPQTGGSEQFF.

The rearrangement joins TRBV10-3 to TRBJ2-5; D call uncertain. V dropped 5 bases and J dropped 9 bases, with 13 bases sitting between them. This CDR3 is built from 12 residues. CDR1 and CDR2 (germline): ENHRY, SYGVKD. Here the CDR3 reads CAISPTWSPQYF. CDR3 nucleotides: TGTGCCATCAGTCCCACTTGGAGTCCCCAGTACTTC.

In its sample, this clonotype was seen a few times. The rearrangement joins TRBV27 to TRBJ2-7, with a tentative D call TRBD1 (6 bases). V shed 8 bases and J shed 2 bases, with 16 bases lying between them. Germline CDR1 and CDR2: MNHEY and SMNVEV (reference sequence). This CDR3 is 14 amino acids long. CDR3 residues: CASQTGQSAYEQYF. CDR3 sequence (DNA): TGTGCCAGCCAAACAGGGCAATCAGCCTACGAGCAGTACTTC.